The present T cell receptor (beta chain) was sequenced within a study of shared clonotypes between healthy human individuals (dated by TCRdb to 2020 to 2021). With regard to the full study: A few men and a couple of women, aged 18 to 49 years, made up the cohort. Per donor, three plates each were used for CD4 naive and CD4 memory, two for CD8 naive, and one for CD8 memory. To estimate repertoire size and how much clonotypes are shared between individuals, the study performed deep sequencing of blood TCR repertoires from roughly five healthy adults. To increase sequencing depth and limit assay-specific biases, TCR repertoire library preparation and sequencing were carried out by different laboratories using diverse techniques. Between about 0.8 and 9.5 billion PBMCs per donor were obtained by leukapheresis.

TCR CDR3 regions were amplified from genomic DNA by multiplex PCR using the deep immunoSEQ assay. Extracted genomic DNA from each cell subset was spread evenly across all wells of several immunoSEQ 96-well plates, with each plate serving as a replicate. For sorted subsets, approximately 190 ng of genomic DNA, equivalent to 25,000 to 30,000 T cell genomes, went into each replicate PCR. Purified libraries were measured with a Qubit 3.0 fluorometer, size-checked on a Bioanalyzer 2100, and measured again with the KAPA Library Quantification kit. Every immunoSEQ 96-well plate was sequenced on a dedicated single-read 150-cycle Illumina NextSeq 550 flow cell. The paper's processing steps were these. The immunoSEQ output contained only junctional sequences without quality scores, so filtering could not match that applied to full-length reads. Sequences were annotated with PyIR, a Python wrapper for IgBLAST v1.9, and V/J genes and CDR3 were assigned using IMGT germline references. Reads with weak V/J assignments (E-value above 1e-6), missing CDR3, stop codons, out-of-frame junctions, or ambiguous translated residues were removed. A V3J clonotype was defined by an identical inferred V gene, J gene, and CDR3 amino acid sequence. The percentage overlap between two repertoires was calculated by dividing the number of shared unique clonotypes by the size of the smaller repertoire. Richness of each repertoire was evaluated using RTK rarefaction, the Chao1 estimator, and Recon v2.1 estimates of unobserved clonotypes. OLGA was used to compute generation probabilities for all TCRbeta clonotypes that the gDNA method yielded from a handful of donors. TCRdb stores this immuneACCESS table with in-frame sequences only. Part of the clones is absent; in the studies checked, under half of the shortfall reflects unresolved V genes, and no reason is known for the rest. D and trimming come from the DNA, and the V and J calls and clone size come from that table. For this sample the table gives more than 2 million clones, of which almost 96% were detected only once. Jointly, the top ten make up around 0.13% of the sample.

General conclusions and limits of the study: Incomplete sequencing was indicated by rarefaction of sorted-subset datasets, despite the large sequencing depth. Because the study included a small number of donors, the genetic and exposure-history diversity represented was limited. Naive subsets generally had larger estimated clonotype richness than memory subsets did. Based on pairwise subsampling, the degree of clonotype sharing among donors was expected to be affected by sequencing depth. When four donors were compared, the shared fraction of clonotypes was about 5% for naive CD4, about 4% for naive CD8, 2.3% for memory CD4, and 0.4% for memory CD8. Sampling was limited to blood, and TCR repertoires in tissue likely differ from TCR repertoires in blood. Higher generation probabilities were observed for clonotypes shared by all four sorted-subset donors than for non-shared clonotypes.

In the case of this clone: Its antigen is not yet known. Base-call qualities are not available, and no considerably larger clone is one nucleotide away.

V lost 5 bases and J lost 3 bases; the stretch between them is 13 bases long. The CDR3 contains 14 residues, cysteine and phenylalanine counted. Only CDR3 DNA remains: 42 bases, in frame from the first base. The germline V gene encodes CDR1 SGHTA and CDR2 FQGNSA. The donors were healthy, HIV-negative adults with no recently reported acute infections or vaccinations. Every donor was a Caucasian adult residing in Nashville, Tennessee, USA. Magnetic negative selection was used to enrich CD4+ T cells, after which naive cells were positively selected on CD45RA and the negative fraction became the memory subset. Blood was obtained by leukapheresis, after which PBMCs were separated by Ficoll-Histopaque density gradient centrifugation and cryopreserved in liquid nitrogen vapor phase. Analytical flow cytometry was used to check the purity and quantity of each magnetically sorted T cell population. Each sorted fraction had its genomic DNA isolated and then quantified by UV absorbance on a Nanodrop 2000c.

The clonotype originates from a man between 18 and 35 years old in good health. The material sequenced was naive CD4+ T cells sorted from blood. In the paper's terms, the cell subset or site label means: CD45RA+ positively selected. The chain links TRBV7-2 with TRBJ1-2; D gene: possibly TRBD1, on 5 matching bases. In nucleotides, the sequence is TGTGCCAGCAGCCATCCAGGACATTACTATGGCTACACCTTC. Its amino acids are CASSHPGHYYGYTF.